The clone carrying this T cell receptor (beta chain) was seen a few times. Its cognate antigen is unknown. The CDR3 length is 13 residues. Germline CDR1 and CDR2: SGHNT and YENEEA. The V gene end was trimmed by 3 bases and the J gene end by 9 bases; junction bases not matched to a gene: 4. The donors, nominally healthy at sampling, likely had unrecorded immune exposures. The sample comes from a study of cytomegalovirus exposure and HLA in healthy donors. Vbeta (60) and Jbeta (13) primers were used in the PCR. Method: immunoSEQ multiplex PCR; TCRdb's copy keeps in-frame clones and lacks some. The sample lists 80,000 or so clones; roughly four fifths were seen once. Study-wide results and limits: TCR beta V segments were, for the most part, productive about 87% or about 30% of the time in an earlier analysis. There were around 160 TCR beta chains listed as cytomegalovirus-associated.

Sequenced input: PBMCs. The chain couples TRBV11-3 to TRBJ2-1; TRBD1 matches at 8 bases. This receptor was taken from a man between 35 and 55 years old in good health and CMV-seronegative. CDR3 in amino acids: CASSLDRVGEQFF. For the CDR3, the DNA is TGTGCCAGCAGCTTGGACAGGGTCGGTGAGCAGTTCTTC. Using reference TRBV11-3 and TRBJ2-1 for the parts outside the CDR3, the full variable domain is EAGVVQSPRYKIIEKKQPVAFWCNPISGHNTLYWYLQNLGQGPELLIRYENEEAVDDSQLPKDRFSAERLKGVDSTLKIQPAELGDSAVYLCASSLDRVGEQFFGPGTRLTVL.